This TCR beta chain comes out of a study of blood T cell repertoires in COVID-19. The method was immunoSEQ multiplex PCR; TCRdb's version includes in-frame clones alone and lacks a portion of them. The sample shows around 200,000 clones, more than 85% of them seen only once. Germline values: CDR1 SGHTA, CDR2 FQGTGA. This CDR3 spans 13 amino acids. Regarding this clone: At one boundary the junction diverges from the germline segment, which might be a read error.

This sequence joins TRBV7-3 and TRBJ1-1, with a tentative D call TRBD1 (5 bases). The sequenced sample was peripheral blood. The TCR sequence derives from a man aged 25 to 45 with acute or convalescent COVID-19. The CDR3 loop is CASSLRQNTETFF. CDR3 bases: TGTGCCAGCAGCTTAAGACAGAACACTGAAACTTTCTTT. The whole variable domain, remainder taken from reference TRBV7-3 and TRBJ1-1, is GAGVSQTPSNKVTEKGKYVELRCDPISGHTALYWYRQSLGQGPEFLIYFQGTGAADDSGLPNDRFFAVRPEGSVSTLKIQRTERGDSAVYLCASSLRQNTETFFGQGTRLTVV.